This T cell receptor beta chain was sequenced in a study of T cell repertoires in cytomegalovirus infection. This clonotype was seen a few times. Its antigen is undetermined. TCRdb used MiXCR to reprocess the reads, holding one entry per CDR3 protein. The table lists 680,000 or so distinct CDR3 sequences, around 31% of them singletons. Trimming at V came to 4 bases and at J to 0 bases, leaving 2 bases not matched to a gene. This CDR3 comprises 15 residues. The germline CDR1 and CDR2 sequences are LNHNV and YYDKDF (reference sequence). The rearrangement joins TRBV15 to TRBJ1-5; TRBD1 aligns across 8 bases. The clonotype comes from a human donor in good health (CMV status not recorded). Some clones in this sample may be carry-over from other donors' samples. The sequences come from cultured PBMCs, collected from culture after CMV antigen stimulation. The CDR3 nucleotides read TGTGCCACCAGCAAAGACAGGGGTAGCAATCAGCCCCAGCATTTT. Encoded protein: CATSKDRGSNQPQHF.